This T cell receptor (beta chain) was captured by sequencing in a study of T cells in Graves' hyperthyroidism and ophthalmopathy. Remarks on this clonotype: Its antigen is as yet unknown. A much larger clonotype is one base distant, so this may be a read error. The conserved phenylalanine or tryptophan is not found at the CDR3 terminus, so this likely reflects a read error.

What was amplified from RNA transcripts were TCR beta CDR3 regions. The study used the HTBI primer set for a first-round RT-PCR of the TCR CDR3. TCRdb reprocessed the multiplex PCR reads with MiXCR, giving one entry per CDR3 protein. The sample includes roughly 630,000 distinct CDR3 sequences, 15% to 17% of them seen just once. Graves' hyperthyroidism is called stable when ophthalmopathy does not progress within 18 months. Study-wide results and caveats: From stable hyperthyroidism, ophthalmopathy was separated by a 13 V-J model. A median about 6.5 months before onset, the model predicted ophthalmopathy.

The clonotype was recovered from a woman in her twenties or thirties with Graves' hyperthyroidism. Source material: blood.

The DNA for the CDR3 is TGTGCAAGCCGTAAGCGGGAGACTCGAGGGTCCTACGAGCAGTACCTC. Amino acid sequence: CASRKRETRGSYEQYL. The chain recombines TRBV5-5 with TRBJ2-7, with 8 bases lining up with TRBD2. CDR3 size: 16 residues. CDR1 is SGHKS and CDR2 is YYEKEE in the germline V gene (reference sequence).